This T cell receptor beta chain was profiled in a study of blood T cell repertoires in COVID-19. The V end was cut by 4 bases, the J end by 0 bases, with 18 bases between. The CDR3 is made up of 16 amino acids. Germline CDR1 SQVTM, CDR2 ANQGSEA. TCRdb's copy holds only in-frame clones and misses some; the assay was immunoSEQ multiplex PCR. This sample has approximately 390,000 clones, with 90% found just once. The chain combines TRBV29-1 with TRBJ1-1, with a possible D match to TRBD1 (5 bases). Sequenced material: peripheral blood. The source is a man between 18 and 29 years old with active or convalescent COVID-19. CDR3 residues: CSVGGWRGPMNTEAFF. The CDR3 nucleotides are TGCAGCGTTGGGGGGTGGAGGGGCCCCATGAACACTGAAGCTTTCTTT.